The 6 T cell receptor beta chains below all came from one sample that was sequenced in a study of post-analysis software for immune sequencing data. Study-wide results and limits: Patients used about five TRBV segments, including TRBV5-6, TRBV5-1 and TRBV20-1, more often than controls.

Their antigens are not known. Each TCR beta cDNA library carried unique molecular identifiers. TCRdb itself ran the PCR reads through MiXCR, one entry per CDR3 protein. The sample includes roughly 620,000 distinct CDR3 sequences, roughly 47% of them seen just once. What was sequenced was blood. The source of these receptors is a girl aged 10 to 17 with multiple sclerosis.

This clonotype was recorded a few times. CDR3: CASSFRRDRGRYEQYF. The CDR3 DNA sequence: TGTGCCAGCAGCTTCCGCCGGGACAGGGGGCGATACGAGCAGTACTTC. The rearrangement joins TRBV21-1 to TRBJ2-7; TRBD1 reflects the table's D call only, with no check against the DNA. TRBV21-1 is a pseudogene segment. The CDR3 loop spans 16 amino acids.

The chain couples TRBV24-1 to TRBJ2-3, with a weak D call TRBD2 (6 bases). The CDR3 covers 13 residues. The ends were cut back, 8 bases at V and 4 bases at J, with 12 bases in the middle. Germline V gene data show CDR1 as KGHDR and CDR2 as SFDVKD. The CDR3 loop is CATMDWGADTQYF. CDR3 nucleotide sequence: TGTGCCACCATGGATTGGGGGGCAGATACGCAGTATTTT.

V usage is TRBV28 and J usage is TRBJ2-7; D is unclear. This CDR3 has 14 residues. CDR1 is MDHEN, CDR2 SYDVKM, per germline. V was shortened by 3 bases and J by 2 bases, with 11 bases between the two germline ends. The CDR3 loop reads CASSLKGKAYEQYF. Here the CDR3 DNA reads TGTGCCAGCAGTTTGAAGGGTAAGGCCTACGAGCAGTACTTC. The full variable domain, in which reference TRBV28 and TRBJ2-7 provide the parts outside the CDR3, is DVKVTQSSRYLVKRTGEKVFLECVQDMDHENMFWYRQDPGLGLRLIYFSYDVKMKEKGDIPEGYSVSREKKERFSLILESASTNQTSMYLCASSLKGKAYEQYFGPGTRLTVT.

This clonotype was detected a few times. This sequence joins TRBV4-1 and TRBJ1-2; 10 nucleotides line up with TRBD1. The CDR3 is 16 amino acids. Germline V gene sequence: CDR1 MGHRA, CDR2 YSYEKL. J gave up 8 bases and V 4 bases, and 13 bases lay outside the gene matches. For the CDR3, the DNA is TGCGCCAGCAGCCTGACGGACGAAGGGACAGGGGAAGGCTACACCTTC. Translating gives CASSLTDEGTGEGYTF.

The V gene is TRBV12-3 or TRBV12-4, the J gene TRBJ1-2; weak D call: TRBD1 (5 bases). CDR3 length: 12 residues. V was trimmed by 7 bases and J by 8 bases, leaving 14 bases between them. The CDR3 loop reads CASTQGRVGYTF. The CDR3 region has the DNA TGTGCCAGCACCCAGGGTAGAGTGGGCTACACCTTC.

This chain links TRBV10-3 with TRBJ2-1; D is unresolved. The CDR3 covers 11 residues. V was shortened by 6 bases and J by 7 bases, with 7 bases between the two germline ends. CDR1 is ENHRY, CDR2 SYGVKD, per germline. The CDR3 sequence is CAIRRKNEQFF. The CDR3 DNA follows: TGTGCCATCAGGCGGAAAAATGAGCAGTTCTTC.